This T cell receptor beta chain was obtained from a study of OX40 agonist ivuxolimab in advanced cancers. Study-wide context: With ivuxolimab, an agonistic anti-OX40 (CD134) antibody, patients were treated.

In this sample, this clone turned up a few times. Measured with immunoSEQ multiplex PCR; TCRdb has only the in-frame clones, and not every one. There are 68,000 or so clones in the sample; 84% occur only once, and 2.1% lies in the top ten. V dropped 3 bases and J dropped 5 bases, with 23 bases sitting between them. Germline V gene lookup returns CDR1 MGHRA and CDR2 YSYEKL. This CDR3 comprises 17 residues. The chain is built from TRBV4-1 and TRBJ2-7; D assignment may be TRBD1 or TRBD2 (5 bases each). This TCR was sampled from an adult with an advanced solid tumor such as melanoma, head and neck, liver or kidney cancer. The sequencing here drew on CD4+ or CD8+ T cells sorted from blood, taken in a trial of the OX40 agonist ivuxolimab. The DNA for the CDR3 is TGCGCCAGCAGCCAGCGACGTTATGGGGACGGAATAAACGAGCAGTACTTC. Its protein is CASSQRRYGDGINEQYF.